One and the same sample provided the 17 T cell receptor beta chains below, sequenced in a study of blood T cell repertoires in COVID-19. Assay used: immunoSEQ multiplex PCR; TCRdb lists only in-frame clones, some missing. This table holds tens of thousands of clones, about 75% found once. Sequences were obtained from peripheral blood. These receptor sequences come from a man between 65 and 85 years old with active or convalescent COVID-19.

V gene TRBV11-2 combines with J gene TRBJ1-4, with D unclear. This CDR3 contains 14 residues. Germline V gene sequence: CDR1 SGHAT, CDR2 FQNNGV. V was trimmed by 5 bases and J by 11 bases, leaving 18 bases between them. CDR3 in amino acids: CASSPREDGGKLFF. CDR3 nucleotides: TGTGCCAGCAGCCCCCGGGAGGATGGAGGCAAACTGTTTTTT.

This rearrangement joins TRBV28 to TRBJ1-3; 8 bases fit TRBD1. The V and J ends lost 4 bases and 3 bases, in that order; junction bases with no gene match: 5. Germline lookup yields CDR1 MDHEN and CDR2 SYDVKM. This CDR3 region has 15 residues. CDR3 nucleotides: TGTGCCAGCAGTTCCGGGACAGGCATTGGAAACACCATATATTTT. Translation gives CASSSGTGIGNTIYF. Full variable domain (missing parts from reference TRBV28 and TRBJ1-3): DVKVTQSSRYLVKRTGEKVFLECVQDMDHENMFWYRQDPGLGLRLIYFSYDVKMKEKGDIPEGYSVSREKKERFSLILESASTNQTSMYLCASSSGTGIGNTIYFGEGSWLTVV.

CDR3 sequence: CATSRDKGSGALYNEQFF. CDR3 in DNA: TGTGCCACCAGCAGAGATAAAGGTAGCGGGGCTTTATACAATGAGCAGTTCTTC. This chain links TRBV15 with TRBJ2-1; TRBD2 matches at 8 bases. The CDR3 loop spans 18 amino acids. V dropped 0 bases and J dropped 4; count of bases not matched to a gene: 11. Germline loops: CDR1 LNHNV, CDR2 YYDKDF (reference sequence).

The V gene is TRBV9, the J gene TRBJ1-4; 10 bases match TRBD1. The CDR3 contains 14 residues. Germline V lookup: CDR1 SGDLS, CDR2 YYNGEE. With 7 bases clipped from V and 8 bases from J, the junction kept 8 bases outside the gene matches. CDR3 in amino acids: CASGPTGGREKLFF. The CDR3 DNA is TGTGCCAGCGGCCCGACAGGGGGCAGGGAAAAACTGTTTTTT.

The rearrangement joins TRBV11-2 to TRBJ1-5; D is ambiguous. This CDR3 is 15 amino acids long. V gave up 7 bases and J gave up 0 bases, with 13 bases separating them. Germline values: CDR1 SGHAT, CDR2 FQNNGV. The DNA for the CDR3 is TGTGCCAGCATTTTAAAGAGTTATAGCAATCAGCCCCAGCATTTT. Its protein is CASILKSYSNQPQHF. The full variable domain, with the rest looked up from reference TRBV11-2 and TRBJ1-5, is EAGVAQSPRYKIIEKRQSVAFWCNPISGHATLYWYQQILGQGPKLLIQFQNNGVVDDSQLPKDRFSAERLKGVDSTLKIQPAKLEDSAVYLCASILKSYSNQPQHFGDGTRLSIL.

V gene TRBV6-5 combines with J gene TRBJ1-6; 7 bases are shared with TRBD1. The germline CDR1 and CDR2 sequences are MNHEY and SVGAGI. This CDR3 region has 15 residues. J lost 13 bases, V lost 5 bases, and 14 bases had no gene match. The CDR3 sequence is CASSQGGNTISPLHF. The CDR3 DNA is TGTGCCAGCAGTCAGGGGGGAAATACAATCTCGCCCCTCCACTTT.

The CDR3 bases are TGTGCCAGCAGTTTATGGGGTTTTAGCGGGGGGTCCTACAATGAGCAGTTCTTC. This codes for CASSLWGFSGGSYNEQFF. This chain joins TRBV27 and TRBJ2-1, with 10 positions matching TRBD2. This CDR3 is built from 18 residues. J lost 1 base, V lost 1 base, and 7 bases had no gene match. Looked up from germline, CDR1 is MNHEY and CDR2 is SMNVEV (reference sequence).

The J gene is TRBJ1-2, the V gene TRBV27; TRBD1 agrees at 10 bases. This CDR3 contains 15 residues. Germline V gene sequence: CDR1 MNHEY, CDR2 SMNVEV (reference sequence). With 6 bases clipped from V and 5 bases from J, the junction kept 9 bases outside the gene matches. CDR3 region: CASRPGQGFGYGYTF. For the CDR3, the DNA is TGTGCCAGCAGGCCGGGACAGGGGTTTGGGTATGGCTACACCTTC.

CDR3 sequence reads: CASSIDLAGTARGTQYF. Here the CDR3 DNA reads TGTGCCAGTAGTATAGATCTTGCAGGGACAGCCCGCGGGACCCAGTACTTC. The V call is TRBV19, the J call TRBJ2-5; 7 positions agree with TRBD1. The CDR3 extends over 17 amino acids. J was trimmed by 7 bases and V by 0 bases; bases with no gene match: 14. The germline V gene has CDR1 LNHDA and CDR2 SQIVND (reference sequence).

This clone has a handful of counts. The gene calls are TRBV28 and TRBJ2-7, with TRBD2 matching over 9 bases. V lost 6 bases to trimming and J lost 0 bases; unmatched junction nucleotides: 6. This CDR3 region has 15 residues. CDR1 and CDR2 (germline): MDHEN, SYDVKM. CDR3 sequence: CASRAGGQSSYEQYF. The DNA for the CDR3 is TGTGCCAGCAGGGCGGGGGGGCAGTCCTCCTACGAGCAGTACTTC.

This clone was seen just once. The genes are TRBV28 and TRBJ2-1, with 9 bases aligning to TRBD1. This CDR3 contains 17 residues. Unmatched junction bases numbered 15, after V lost 6 bases and J lost 6 bases. Germline CDR1 is MDHEN and CDR2 is SYDVKM. CDR3 sequence (DNA): TGTGCCAGCAGGCTTATCCCGGGACAGGGTAAGGGCAATGAGCAGTTCTTC. It translates to CASRLIPGQGKGNEQFF.

The CDR3 nucleotides are TGTGCCTGGACTCTGGGGGGGAACACTGAAGCTTTCTTT. Translated: CAWTLGGNTEAFF. The chain recombines TRBV30 with TRBJ1-1, with D tentatively TRBD1 (5 bases). The CDR3 sequence is 13 residues long. Germline V lookup: CDR1 GTSNPN, CDR2 SVGIG (reference sequence). V was trimmed by 4 bases and J by 1 base, leaving 10 bases between them.

This chain uses TRBV6-1 with TRBJ1-5; D is unresolved. The CDR3 runs 11 residues. Deletions cut 3 bases from V and 6 bases from J, with 3 bases between. CDR1 is MNHNS and CDR2 is SASEGT in the germline V gene. CDR3 coding DNA: TGTGCCAGCAGTGACAGTCAGCCCCAGCATTTT. Translation: CASSDSQPQHF.

This chain connects TRBV29-1 to TRBJ1-2; TRBD1 might be the D (6 bases). This CDR3 has 13 residues. Trimming took 6 bases from V and 3 from J, leaving 14 bases between them. Per germline, CDR1 SQVTM and CDR2 ANQGSEA. CDR3 in amino acids: CSVKQGTDYGYTF. The CDR3 DNA reads as TGCAGCGTGAAACAGGGTACCGACTATGGCTACACCTTC.

This clone is labeled as medium-sized. CDR3 bases: TGTGCCAGCAGCTGGGGGAGGGGCTACGAGCAGTACTTC. Translated, it gives CASSWGRGYEQYF. The V gene is TRBV7-9, the J gene TRBJ2-7; 7 bases fit TRBD2. CDR1 is SEHNR and CDR2 is FQNEAQ in the germline V gene (reference sequence). J lost 3 bases, V lost 4 bases, and 3 bases had no gene match. The CDR3 is 13 residues long.

The chain uses TRBV6-5 and TRBJ2-2; D is perhaps TRBD2 (6 bases). Trimming took 8 bases from V and 5 from J, leaving 12 bases between them. CDR1 is MNHEY and CDR2 is SVGAGI in the germline V gene. CDR3 length: 13 residues. The CDR3 DNA follows: TGTGCCAGCGGGGGGAGGATAACCGGGGAGCTGTTTTTT. Encoded protein: CASGGRITGELFF.

The rearrangement uses TRBV6-5 and TRBJ1-2; D uncertain. With 8 bases removed from V and 6 bases from J, the gap between germline ends came to 10 bases. The CDR3 contains 11 residues. Germline assignment: CDR1 MNHEY and CDR2 SVGAGI. The CDR3 reads CASGRRHGYTF. CDR3 coding DNA: TGTGCCAGCGGCAGGCGACATGGCTACACCTTC.